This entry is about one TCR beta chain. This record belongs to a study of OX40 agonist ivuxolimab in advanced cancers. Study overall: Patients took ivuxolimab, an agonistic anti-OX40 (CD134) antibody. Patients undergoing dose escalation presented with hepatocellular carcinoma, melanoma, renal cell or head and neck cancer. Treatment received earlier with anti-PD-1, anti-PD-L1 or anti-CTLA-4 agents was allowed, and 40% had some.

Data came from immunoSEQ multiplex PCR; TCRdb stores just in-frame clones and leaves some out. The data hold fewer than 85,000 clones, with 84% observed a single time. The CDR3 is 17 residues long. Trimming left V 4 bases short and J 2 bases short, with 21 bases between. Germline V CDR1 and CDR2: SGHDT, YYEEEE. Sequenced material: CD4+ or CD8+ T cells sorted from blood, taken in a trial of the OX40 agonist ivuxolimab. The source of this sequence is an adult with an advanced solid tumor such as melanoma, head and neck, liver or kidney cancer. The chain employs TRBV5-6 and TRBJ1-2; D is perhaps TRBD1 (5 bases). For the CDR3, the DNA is TGTGCCAGCAGCCCCTTAAGGGTAGGGGCGACGAACTATGGCTACACCTTC. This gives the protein CASSPLRVGATNYGYTF.